This T cell receptor beta chain was retrieved from a study of shared clonotypes between healthy human individuals. This clone has just a few counts. Positive CCR7 selection of CD45RO-negative cells yielded the naive CD8 cells, and terminally differentiated effector memory CD45RA+ cells were excluded. Recent acute infections and vaccinations were absent in the healthy HIV-negative adult donors. The method was immunoSEQ multiplex PCR; TCRdb's version includes in-frame clones alone and lacks a portion of them. The sample carries a few million clones, 85% to 95% recorded once. The J segment lost 6 bases and the V segment lost 3 bases, leaving 10 bases of the junction unmatched. Germline CDR1 reads SNHLY; CDR2 reads FYNNEI. There are 15 residues in the CDR3.

This rearrangement joins TRBV2 to TRBJ2-7, with 8 bases aligning to TRBD1. The clonotype comes from a young man in good health. Some clones in this sample may be carry-over from other donors' samples. Material for sequencing was naive CD8+ T cells from PBMCs. CDR3 in amino acids: CASSDLPLQGGEQYF. As DNA, the CDR3 is TGTGCCAGCAGTGACTTACCCCTACAGGGGGGCGAGCAGTACTTC.